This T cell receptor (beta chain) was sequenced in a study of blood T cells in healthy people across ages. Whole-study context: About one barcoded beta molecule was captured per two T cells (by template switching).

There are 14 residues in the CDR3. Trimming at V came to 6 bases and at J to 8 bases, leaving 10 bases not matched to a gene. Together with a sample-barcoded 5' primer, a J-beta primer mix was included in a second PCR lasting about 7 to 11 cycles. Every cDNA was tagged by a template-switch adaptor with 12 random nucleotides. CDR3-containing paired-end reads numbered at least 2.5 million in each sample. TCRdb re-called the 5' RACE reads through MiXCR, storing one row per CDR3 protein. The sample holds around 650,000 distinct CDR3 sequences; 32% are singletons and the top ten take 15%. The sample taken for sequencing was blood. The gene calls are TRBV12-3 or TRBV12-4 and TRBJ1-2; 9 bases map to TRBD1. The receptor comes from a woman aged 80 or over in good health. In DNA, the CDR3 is TGTGCCAGCAGCACATTACAGGGGGCTCACGGCTACACCTTC. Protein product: CASSTLQGAHGYTF.